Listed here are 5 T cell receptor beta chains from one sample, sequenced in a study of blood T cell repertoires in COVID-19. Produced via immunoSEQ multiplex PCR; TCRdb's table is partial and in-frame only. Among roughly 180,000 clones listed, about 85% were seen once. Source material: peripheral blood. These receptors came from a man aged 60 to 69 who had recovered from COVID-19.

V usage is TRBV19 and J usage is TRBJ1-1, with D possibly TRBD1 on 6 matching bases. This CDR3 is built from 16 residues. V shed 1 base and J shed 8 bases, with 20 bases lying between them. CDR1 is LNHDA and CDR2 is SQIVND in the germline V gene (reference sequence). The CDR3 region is CASSIANASGEGEAFF. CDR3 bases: TGTGCCAGTAGTATAGCCAACGCCTCAGGGGAAGGAGAAGCTTTCTTT.

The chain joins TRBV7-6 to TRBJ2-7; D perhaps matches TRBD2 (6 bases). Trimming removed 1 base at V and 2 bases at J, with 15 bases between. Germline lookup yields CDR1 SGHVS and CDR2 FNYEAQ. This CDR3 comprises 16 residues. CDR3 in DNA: TGTGCCAGCAGCTTAGGCGGGGCGGAAGGTCCCTACGAGCAGTACTTC. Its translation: CASSLGGAEGPYEQYF.

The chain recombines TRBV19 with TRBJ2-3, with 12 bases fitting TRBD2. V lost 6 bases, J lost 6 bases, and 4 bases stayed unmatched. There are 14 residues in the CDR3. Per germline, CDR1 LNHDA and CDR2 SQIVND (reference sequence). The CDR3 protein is CASSRLAGADTQYF. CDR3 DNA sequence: TGTGCCAGTAGCAGACTAGCGGGGGCCGATACGCAGTATTTT.

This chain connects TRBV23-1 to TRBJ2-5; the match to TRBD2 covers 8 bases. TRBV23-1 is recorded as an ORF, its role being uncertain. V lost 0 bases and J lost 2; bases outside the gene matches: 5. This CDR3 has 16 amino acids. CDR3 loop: CASSQSRPSGQETQYF. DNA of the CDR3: TGCGCCAGCAGTCAATCGAGGCCTAGCGGGCAAGAGACCCAGTACTTC.

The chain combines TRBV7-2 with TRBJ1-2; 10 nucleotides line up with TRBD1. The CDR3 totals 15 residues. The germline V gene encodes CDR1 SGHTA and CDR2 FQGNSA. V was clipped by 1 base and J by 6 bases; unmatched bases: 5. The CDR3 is CASSLVGGTGDGYTF. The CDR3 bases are TGTGCCAGCAGCTTAGTAGGGGGGACAGGGGATGGCTACACCTTC.